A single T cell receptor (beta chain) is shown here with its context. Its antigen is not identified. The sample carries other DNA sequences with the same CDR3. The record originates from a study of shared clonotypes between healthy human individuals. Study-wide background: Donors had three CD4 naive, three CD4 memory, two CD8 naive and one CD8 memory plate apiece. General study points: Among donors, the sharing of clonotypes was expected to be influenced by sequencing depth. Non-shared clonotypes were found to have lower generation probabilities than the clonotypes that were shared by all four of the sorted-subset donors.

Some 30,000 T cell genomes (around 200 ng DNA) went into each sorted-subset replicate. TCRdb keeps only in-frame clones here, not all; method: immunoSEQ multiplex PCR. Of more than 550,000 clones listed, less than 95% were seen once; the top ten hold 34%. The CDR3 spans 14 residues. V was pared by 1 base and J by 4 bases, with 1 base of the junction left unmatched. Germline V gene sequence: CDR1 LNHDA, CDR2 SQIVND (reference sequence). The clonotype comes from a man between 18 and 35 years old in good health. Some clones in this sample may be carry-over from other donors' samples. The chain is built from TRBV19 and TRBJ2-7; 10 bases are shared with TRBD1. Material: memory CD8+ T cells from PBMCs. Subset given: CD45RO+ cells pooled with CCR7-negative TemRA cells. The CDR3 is CASSIGTGGYEQYF. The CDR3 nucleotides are TGTGCCAGTAGTATAGGGACAGGGGGTTACGAGCAGTACTTC.